These T cell receptor beta chains were read from a single sample in a study of blood T cell repertoires in COVID-19. Measured with immunoSEQ multiplex PCR; TCRdb has only the in-frame clones, and not every one. The sample contains about 470,000 clones, about nine tenths of which appear only once. What was sequenced was PBMCs or T cells enriched from blood (not recorded which). The source is a woman between 18 and 29 years old who had recovered from COVID-19. Each CDR3 is given with its conserved first and last residue. A D gene is named only where the DNA matches it firmly.

TRBV5-1	16	TRBJ2-3	-	CASSQLDGMATDTQYF	TGCGCCAGCAGTCAGCTAGACGGTATGGCCACAGATACGCAGTATTTT
TRBV7-2	12	TRBJ1-1	-	CASTPGGTEAFF	TGTGCCAGCACCCCGGGGGGCACTGAAGCTTTCTTT
TRBV27	18	TRBJ2-1	TRBD2	CASSLLPPSSGGANEQFF	TGTGCCAGCAGTTTATTACCCCCGTCTAGCGGGGGGGCCAATGAGCAGTTCTTC
TRBV11-2	13	TRBJ2-7	TRBD1	CASSSGTGYEQYF	TGTGCCAGCAGCTCCGGGACAGGCTACGAGCAGTACTTC
TRBV24-1	16	TRBJ1-5	TRBD1	CATSGTGGASNQPQHF	TGTGCCACCAGTGGGACAGGAGGGGCGAGCAATCAGCCCCAGCATTTT
TRBV3-1/TRBV3-2	16	TRBJ1-4	-	CASSPVNPQFNEKLFF	TGTGCCAGCAGCCCGGTAAACCCACAGTTTAATGAAAAACTGTTTTTT
TRBV5-8	15	TRBJ1-4	-	CASRQQAGGGEKLFF	TGTGCCAGCAGGCAGCAGGCCGGGGGGGGCGAAAAACTGTTTTTT
TRBV5-4	14	TRBJ2-3	-	CASSLDRSTDTQYF	TGTGCCAGCAGCTTGGACAGAAGCACAGATACGCAGTATTTT
TRBV25-1	15	TRBJ1-5	-	CASSHGGDSNQPQHF	TGTGCCAGCAGCCACGGGGGGGATAGCAATCAGCCCCAGCATTTT
TRBV19	12	TRBJ2-5	TRBD2	CAAGARGETQYF	TGTGCCGCGGGAGCACGAGGGGAGACCCAGTACTTC
TRBV7-9	15	TRBJ2-1	TRBD2	CASSLTSGDHNEQFF	TGTGCCAGCAGCTTAACTAGCGGGGACCACAATGAGCAGTTCTTC
TRBV6-5	12	TRBJ2-1	-	CASWQGYNEQFF	TGTGCCAGCTGGCAGGGGTACAATGAGCAGTTCTTC